The 13 T cell receptor beta chains listed next were all sequenced from one sample in a study of blood T cell repertoires in COVID-19. Libraries were prepared by immunoSEQ multiplex PCR; TCRdb keeps only in-frame clonotypes and omits some of them. In the table there are around 250,000 clones, under 90% of which are singletons. The sample was PBMCs or T cells enriched from blood (not recorded which). The receptors were gathered from a man younger than 30 who had recovered from COVID-19.

This clone was observed a single time. The gene calls are TRBV5-4 and TRBJ1-1; D is unresolved. V shed 0 bases and J shed 0 bases, with 9 bases lying between them. This CDR3 has 15 amino acids. Germline V gene lookup returns CDR1 SGHNT and CDR2 YYREEE (reference sequence). The CDR3 protein is CASSLDSSLNTEAFF. Here the CDR3 DNA reads TGTGCCAGCAGCTTGGACAGTTCCTTGAACACTGAAGCTTTCTTT.

The gene calls are TRBV7-9 and TRBJ2-1; D remains ambiguous. Germline V gene data show CDR1 as SEHNR and CDR2 as FQNEAQ (reference sequence). The V and J ends lost 1 base and 7 bases respectively, with 11 bases between them. CDR3 length: 14 amino acids. The CDR3 spells CASSLEVVRNEQFF. The CDR3 DNA reads TGTGCCAGCAGCTTAGAGGTAGTGCGGAATGAGCAGTTCTTC. The full variable domain, completed using reference TRBV7-9 and TRBJ2-1, is DTGVSQNPRHKITKRGQNVTFRCDPISEHNRLYWYRQTLGQGPEFLTYFQNEAQLEKSRLLSDRFSAERPKGSFSTLEIQRTEQGDSAMYLCASSLEVVRNEQFFGPGTRLTVL.

This clone was recorded only once. Compared with germline, one end of the junction differs, possibly owing to a read error. The rearrangement links TRBV20-1 to TRBJ1-4, with 10 bases identical to TRBD1. The CDR3 has 13 amino acids. The germline gives CDR1 DFQATT, CDR2 SNEGSKA (reference sequence). CDR3 in amino acids: CSASGDRGAVFLF. In nucleotides, the CDR3 is TGCAGTGCTAGTGGGGACAGGGGAGCGGTTTTTCTCTTT.

The rearrangement uses TRBV2 and TRBJ2-2; 8 nucleotides align to TRBD1. Per the germline V gene, CDR1 is SNHLY and CDR2 is FYNNEI. This CDR3 has 15 amino acids. V was pared by 1 base and J by 7 bases, with 5 bases of the junction left unmatched. As DNA, the CDR3 is TGTGCCAGCAGTGAAGGGACAGGGTTCGTCGGGGAGCTGTTTTTT. Amino acid sequence: CASSEGTGFVGELFF. The entire variable domain, with the rest obtained from reference TRBV2 and TRBJ2-2, is as follows: EPEVTQTPSHQVTQMGQEVILRCVPISNHLYFYWYRQILGQKVEFLVSFYNNEISEKSEIFDDQFSVERPDGSNFTLKIRSTKLEDSAMYFCASSEGTGFVGELFFGEGSRLTVL.

Concerning this clone itself: Other DNA sequences within the sample encode an identical CDR3. V gene TRBV5-1 combines with J gene TRBJ1-1, with D maybe TRBD1 (6 bases). Trimming shortened V by 4 bases and J by 0 bases, and 10 bases separated the two germline ends. CDR3 length: 14 residues. Per the germline V gene, CDR1 is SGHRS and CDR2 is YFSETQ. The CDR3, as DNA: TGCGCCAGCAGCGGAACAGGGTTGAACACTGAAGCTTTCTTT. Its protein product is CASSGTGLNTEAFF.

This clone was counted between two and nine times. This chain links TRBV2 with TRBJ1-5, with 8 bases fitting TRBD1. This CDR3 region has 14 residues. J gave up 1 base and V 10 bases, and 6 bases lay outside the gene matches. CDR1 is SNHLY, CDR2 FYNNEI, per germline. CDR3 in amino acids: CATMDRESNQPQHF. CDR3 DNA sequence: TGTGCCACCATGGACAGGGAGAGCAATCAGCCCCAGCATTTT.

J is TRBJ1-2 and V is TRBV4-1; 9 bases agree with TRBD1. The CDR3 consists of 19 residues. J lost 1 base, V lost 1 base, and 13 bases had no gene match. Germline V gene data show CDR1 as MGHRA and CDR2 as YSYEKL. CDR3 DNA: TGCGCCAGCAGCCAAGTGGTAACAGGGGGCCTATCTAATAACTATGGCTACACCTTC. Protein: CASSQVVTGGLSNNYGYTF.

The V call is TRBV30, the J call TRBJ1-4; unclear D gene. The CDR3 extends over 11 amino acids. Per the germline V gene, CDR1 is GTSNPN and CDR2 is SVGIG (reference sequence). Trimming removed 3 bases from V and 7 bases from J, with 6 bases in between. The CDR3 loop reads CAWSRSEKLFF. The CDR3 DNA is TGTGCCTGGAGCAGGTCTGAAAAACTGTTTTTT.

The chain uses TRBV7-9 and TRBJ2-3, with 7 bases identical to TRBD1. The trim removed 5 bases at V and 0 bases at J, leaving 8 bases unmatched. The CDR3 length is 16 residues. Germline V gene data show CDR1 as SEHNR and CDR2 as FQNEAQ (reference sequence). The CDR3 bases are TGTGCCAGCAGCCCTCGGGACAGACTAAGCACAGATACGCAGTATTTT. Translation: CASSPRDRLSTDTQYF.

The chain joins TRBV28 to TRBJ1-2, with 8 bases fitting TRBD1. Looked up from germline, CDR1 is MDHEN and CDR2 is SYDVKM. The CDR3 runs to 16 residues. Trimming cost V 3 bases and J 1 base; bases outside gene matches: 7. CDR3 sequence reads: CASSLGQGAVNYGYTF. The CDR3 DNA follows: TGTGCCAGCAGTTTGGGTCAGGGGGCGGTTAACTATGGCTACACCTTC.

The chain joins TRBV18 to TRBJ2-5, with D possibly matching TRBD2 (5 bases). The germline gives CDR1 KGHSH, CDR2 LQKENI. CDR3 length: 14 amino acids. V lost 7 bases and J 2 bases, leaving 14 bases between the germline ends. CDR3 in DNA: TGTGCCAGCTTACGAGACTACTCTCAAGAGACCCAGTACTTC. It codes for CASLRDYSQETQYF.

This sequence joins TRBV5-1 and TRBJ2-3, with D tentatively TRBD2 (6 bases). The germline CDR1 and CDR2 sequences are SGHRS and YFSETQ. The V end lost 0 bases, the J end lost 0 bases, and 14 bases lay between the germline ends. This CDR3 has 17 residues. The CDR3 DNA reads TGCGCCAGCAGCTTGGGTCCAGCGGGCTATAGCACAGATACGCAGTATTTT. This sequence encodes CASSLGPAGYSTDTQYF.

The chain employs TRBV11-2 and TRBJ1-2, with D possibly being TRBD1 (6 bases). Germline assignment: CDR1 SGHAT and CDR2 FQNNGV. Between the trimmed V and J ends, which lost 5 bases and 1 base, there was a span of 11 bases. The CDR3 has 14 residues. CDR3 in DNA: TGTGCCAGCAGCACTGGACAGTTTAACTATGGCTACACCTTC. Translation: CASSTGQFNYGYTF. Full variable domain (remainder filled in from reference TRBV11-2 and TRBJ1-2): EAGVAQSPRYKIIEKRQSVAFWCNPISGHATLYWYQQILGQGPKLLIQFQNNGVVDDSQLPKDRFSAERLKGVDSTLKIQPAKLEDSAVYLCASSTGQFNYGYTFGSGTRLTVV.